This passage covers 17 T cell receptor beta chains from one sample sequenced in a study of T cells in Graves' hyperthyroidism and ophthalmopathy. The source material, RNA transcripts, was used to amplify TCR beta CDR3 regions. RT-PCR in the first round (using the HTBI primer set) targeted the TCR CDR3. A single record per CDR3 protein comes from TCRdb applying MiXCR to the multiplex PCR reads. The table lists roughly 650,000 distinct CDR3 sequences, 16% of them singletons. Sequencing was carried out using blood. Receptors were obtained from a woman aged 40 to 55 with Graves' ophthalmopathy.

This clonotype came up many times. The chain joins TRBV20-1 to TRBJ2-7; TRBD2 aligns across 7 bases. J gave up 2 bases and V 2 bases, and 18 bases lay outside the gene matches. Looked up from germline, CDR1 is DFQATT and CDR2 is SNEGSKA (reference sequence). This CDR3 spans 18 amino acids. The CDR3, as DNA: TGCAGTGCTAGATCTGTCTCTCGTGGGGGGGAGAACCCCTACGAGCAGTACTTC. Residues: CSARSVSRGGENPYEQYF.

The chain is built from TRBV28 and TRBJ2-3, with D tentatively TRBD1 (5 bases). V was pared by 2 bases and J by 1 base, with 13 bases between. CDR1 is MDHEN and CDR2 is SYDVKM in the germline V gene. The CDR3 has 16 amino acids. This chain's CDR3 is CASSLPQGLGTDTQYF. For the CDR3, the DNA is TGTGCCAGCAGTTTACCCCAGGGCCTTGGCACAGATACGCAGTATTTT.

This clonotype came up many times. The chain links TRBV20-1 to TRBJ2-5, with 8 nucleotides matching TRBD2. Germline CDR1 and CDR2: DFQATT and SNEGSKA (reference sequence). The CDR3 is made up of 14 amino acids. Trimming cost V 0 bases and J 4 bases; bases outside gene matches: 4. This CDR3 is CSARDGLAGETQYF. CDR3 nucleotides: TGCAGTGCTAGAGATGGGCTAGCGGGAGAGACCCAGTACTTC.

This clonotype appeared a few times. CDR3: CASSQGSGSQFPKYF. In DNA, the CDR3 is TGCGCCAGCAGCCAAGGTAGCGGGAGTCAGTTCCCCAAGTACTTC. The gene calls are TRBV4-1 and TRBJ2-5; TRBD2 aligns across 9 bases. V trimming: 1 base; J trimming: 12 bases; junction bases outside the gene matches: 12. Germline CDR1 MGHRA, CDR2 YSYEKL. The length of the CDR3 is 15 residues.

This clonotype came up a few times. The chain employs TRBV11-2 and TRBJ1-2; D is perhaps TRBD1 (5 bases). The V gene lost 5 bases and the J gene lost 0 bases, with 16 bases spanning the gap. CDR3 length equals 16 residues. Germline CDR1 is SGHAT and CDR2 is FQNNGV. The CDR3 loop is CASSRQTRGTNYGYTF. In nucleotides, the CDR3 is TGTGCCAGCAGCCGCCAGACAAGGGGTACTAACTATGGCTACACCTTC. Combining the CDR3 with reference TRBV11-2 and TRBJ1-2 gives the whole variable domain EAGVAQSPRYKIIEKRQSVAFWCNPISGHATLYWYQQILGQGPKLLIQFQNNGVVDDSQLPKDRFSAERLKGVDSTLKIQPAKLEDSAVYLCASSRQTRGTNYGYTFGSGTRLTVV.

V usage is TRBV2 and J usage is TRBJ2-1; D remains unclear. The CDR3 totals 12 residues. The V gene's germline CDR1 is SNHLY and CDR2 FYNNEI. V dropped 8 bases and J dropped 9 bases, with 14 bases sitting between them. CDR3 amino acids: CASGVGSPEQFF. The CDR3 bases are TGTGCCAGCGGTGTGGGTAGCCCTGAGCAGTTCTTC.

This clonotype showed up many times. CDR3 nucleotides: TGTGCCAGCAGCCGAGCGGGTGTTGGCTACACCTTC. As protein: CASSRAGVGYTF. This chain links TRBV3-1 with TRBJ1-2; D is undetermined. This CDR3 contains 12 residues. Germline-derived CDR1 and CDR2 are LGHDT and YNNKEL (reference sequence). V lost 4 bases, J lost 7 bases, and 10 bases lay in between.

V is TRBV7-3 and J is TRBJ2-2; D ambiguous. Trimming took off 1 base at V and 4 bases at J, with 13 bases between the two ends. Germline V CDR1 and CDR2: SGHTA, FQGTGA. The CDR3 is 16 residues long. Written as DNA, the CDR3 is TGTGCCAGCAGCTTAAACGCGCGAGAGGTCACCGGGGAGCTGTTTTTT. As protein: CASSLNAREVTGELFF.

This clonotype was seen repeatedly, ten times or more. CDR3 protein: CASRRDRYYNEQFF. CDR3 coding DNA: TGCGCCAGCCGCCGGGACAGGTATTACAATGAGCAGTTCTTC. The genes are TRBV5-1 and TRBJ2-1; TRBD1 agrees at 8 bases. Looked up from germline, CDR1 is SGHRS and CDR2 is YFSETQ. This CDR3 region has 14 residues. J gave up 4 bases and V 7 bases, and 7 bases lay outside the gene matches.

This rearrangement joins TRBV12-3 or TRBV12-4 to TRBJ2-1; D might be TRBD2 (6 bases). CDR3 length: 18 amino acids. V dropped 4 bases and J dropped 6 bases, with 25 bases sitting between them. CDR3 loop: CASSSTPLQGGGSNEQFF. The CDR3 region has the DNA TGTGCCAGCAGTTCGACACCCCTCCAGGGTGGGGGGAGCAATGAGCAGTTCTTC.

This clonotype has more than one count but fewer than ten. This chain connects TRBV19 to TRBJ2-3; 8 positions match TRBD2. The length of the CDR3 is 15 residues. The germline V gene has CDR1 LNHDA and CDR2 SQIVND (reference sequence). After removal of 5 bases from V and 2 bases from J, the junction contained 6 bases not matched to a gene. The CDR3 here is CASSSKRGITDTQYF. CDR3 sequence (DNA): TGTGCCAGTAGTTCTAAGCGGGGGATCACAGATACGCAGTATTTT.

V and J are TRBV18 and TRBJ1-1; no clear D gene. The V end lost 3 bases, the J end lost 6 bases, and 8 bases lay between the germline ends. The germline V gene encodes CDR1 KGHSH and CDR2 LQKENI. The length of the CDR3 is 12 residues. CDR3 region: CASSPNFAEAFF. CDR3 sequence (DNA): TGTGCCAGCTCACCGAATTTCGCTGAAGCTTTCTTT.

Ten or more counts support this clonotype. The chain joins TRBV30 to TRBJ2-7, with 7 bases lining up with TRBD1. The CDR3 has 13 amino acids. Germline V gene lookup returns CDR1 GTSNPN and CDR2 SVGIG (reference sequence). The V segment lost 2 bases and the J segment 3 bases; nucleotides outside the gene matches: 4. CDR3 nucleotide sequence: TGTGCCTGGAGTAAGACAGGGTACTACGAGCAGTACTTC. Its protein is CAWSKTGYYEQYF.

This clonotype was picked up a small number of times. The V and J genes are TRBV19 and TRBJ2-7; D is unresolved. V lost 2 bases and J 1 base, leaving 6 bases between the germline ends. Germline CDR1 reads LNHDA; CDR2 reads SQIVND (reference sequence). The CDR3 runs to 13 residues. In DNA form, the CDR3 reads TGTGCCAGTAGTATAATAGGGTCCTACGAGCAGTACTTC. Its translation is CASSIIGSYEQYF.

This clonotype was detected many times. The chain is built from TRBV13 and TRBJ2-7, with D uncertain. This CDR3 has 16 residues. The germline V gene encodes CDR1 PRHDT and CDR2 FYEKMQ (reference sequence). The ends were cut back, 1 base at V and 0 bases at J, with 13 bases in the middle. CDR3: CASSLVRARTSYEQYF. CDR3 in DNA: TGTGCCAGCAGCTTAGTTCGGGCCCGGACCTCCTACGAGCAGTACTTC.

This clonotype was seen ten or more times. This chain connects TRBV2 to TRBJ1-2; no reliable D call. V lost 4 bases and J 7 bases, leaving 10 bases between the germline ends. The CDR3 spans 12 residues. Germline CDR1 and CDR2: SNHLY and FYNNEI. The CDR3 protein is CASSARGGGYTF. CDR3 DNA: TGTGCCAGCAGTGCGCGGGGTGGTGGCTACACCTTC. Looking up the rest from reference TRBV2 and TRBJ1-2 gives the full variable domain: EPEVTQTPSHQVTQMGQEVILRCVPISNHLYFYWYRQILGQKVEFLVSFYNNEISEKSEIFDDQFSVERPDGSNFTLKIRSTKLEDSAMYFCASSARGGGYTFGSGTRLTVV.

This clonotype was picked up many times. This chain links TRBV7-9 with TRBJ2-7; perhaps TRBD2 as D (5 bases). The CDR3 runs to 12 residues. V was shortened by 4 bases and J by 3 bases, with 7 bases between the two germline ends. Germline V gene sequence: CDR1 SEHNR, CDR2 FQNEAQ (reference sequence). Written as DNA, the CDR3 is TGTGCCAGCAGCTCAGACTACTACGAGCAGTACTTC. Protein: CASSSDYYEQYF.